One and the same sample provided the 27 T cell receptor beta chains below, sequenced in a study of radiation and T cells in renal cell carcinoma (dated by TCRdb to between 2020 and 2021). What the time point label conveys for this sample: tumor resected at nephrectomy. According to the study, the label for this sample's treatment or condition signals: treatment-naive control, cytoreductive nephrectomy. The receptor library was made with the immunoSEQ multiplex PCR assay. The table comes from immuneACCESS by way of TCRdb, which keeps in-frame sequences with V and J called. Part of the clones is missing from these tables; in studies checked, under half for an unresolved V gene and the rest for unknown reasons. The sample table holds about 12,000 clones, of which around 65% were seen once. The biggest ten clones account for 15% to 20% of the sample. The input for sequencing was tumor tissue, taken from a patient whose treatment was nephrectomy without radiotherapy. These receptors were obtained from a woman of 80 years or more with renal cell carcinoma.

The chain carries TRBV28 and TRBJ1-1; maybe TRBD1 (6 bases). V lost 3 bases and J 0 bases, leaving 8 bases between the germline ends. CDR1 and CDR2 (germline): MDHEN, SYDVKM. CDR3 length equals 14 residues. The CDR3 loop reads CASSFTGMNTEAFF. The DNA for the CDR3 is TGTGCCAGCAGTTTCACAGGGATGAACACTGAAGCTTTCTTT. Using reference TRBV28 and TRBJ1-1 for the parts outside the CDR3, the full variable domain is DVKVTQSSRYLVKRTGEKVFLECVQDMDHENMFWYRQDPGLGLRLIYFSYDVKMKEKGDIPEGYSVSREKKERFSLILESASTNQTSMYLCASSFTGMNTEAFFGQGTRLTVV.

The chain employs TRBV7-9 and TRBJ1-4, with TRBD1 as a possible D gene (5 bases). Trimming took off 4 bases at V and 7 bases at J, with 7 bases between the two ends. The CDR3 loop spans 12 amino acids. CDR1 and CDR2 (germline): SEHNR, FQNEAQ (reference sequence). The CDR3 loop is CASSSGSEKLFF. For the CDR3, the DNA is TGTGCCAGCAGCTCAGGGAGTGAAAAACTGTTTTTT.

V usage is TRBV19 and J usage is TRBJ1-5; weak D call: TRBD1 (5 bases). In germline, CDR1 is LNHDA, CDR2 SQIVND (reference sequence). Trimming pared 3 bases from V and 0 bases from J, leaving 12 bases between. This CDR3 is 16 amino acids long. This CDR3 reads CASSIGGGYSNQPQHF. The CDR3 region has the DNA TGTGCCAGTAGTATTGGGGGGGGATATAGCAATCAGCCCCAGCATTTT. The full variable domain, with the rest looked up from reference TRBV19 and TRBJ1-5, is DGGITQSPKYLFRKEGQNVTLSCEQNLNHDAMYWYRQDPGQGLRLIYYSQIVNDFQKGDIAEGYSVSREKKESFPLTVTSAQKNPTAFYLCASSIGGGYSNQPQHFGDGTRLSIL.

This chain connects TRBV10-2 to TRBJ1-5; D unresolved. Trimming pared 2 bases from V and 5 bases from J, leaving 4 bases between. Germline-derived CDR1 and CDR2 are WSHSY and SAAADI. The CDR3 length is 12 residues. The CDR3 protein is CASSEGYQPQHF. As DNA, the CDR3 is TGCGCCAGCAGTGAGGGGTATCAGCCCCAGCATTTT.

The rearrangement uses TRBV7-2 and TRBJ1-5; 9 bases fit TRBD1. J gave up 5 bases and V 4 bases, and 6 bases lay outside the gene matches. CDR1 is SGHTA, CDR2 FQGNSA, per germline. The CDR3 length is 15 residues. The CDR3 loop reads CASSSSDRGYQPQHF. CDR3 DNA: TGTGCCAGCAGCTCTTCGGACAGGGGATATCAGCCCCAGCATTTT.

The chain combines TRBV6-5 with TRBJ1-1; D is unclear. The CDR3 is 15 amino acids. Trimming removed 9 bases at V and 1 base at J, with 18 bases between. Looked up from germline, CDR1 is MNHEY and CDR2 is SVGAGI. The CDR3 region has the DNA TGTGCCAGTCAAAGGCCCGGACGATCGAACACTGAAGCTTTCTTT. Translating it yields CASQRPGRSNTEAFF.

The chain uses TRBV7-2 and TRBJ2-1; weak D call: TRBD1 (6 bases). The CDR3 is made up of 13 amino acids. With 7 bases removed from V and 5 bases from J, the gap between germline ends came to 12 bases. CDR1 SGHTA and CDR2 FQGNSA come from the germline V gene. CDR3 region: CASNLGTNNEQFF. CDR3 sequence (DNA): TGTGCCAGCAACTTGGGGACAAACAATGAGCAGTTCTTC.

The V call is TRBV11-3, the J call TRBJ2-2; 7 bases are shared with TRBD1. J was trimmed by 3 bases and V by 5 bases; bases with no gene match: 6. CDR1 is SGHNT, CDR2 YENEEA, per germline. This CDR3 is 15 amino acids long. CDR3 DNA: TGTGCCAGCAGCCGACAGGGATCTCACACCGGGGAGCTGTTTTTT. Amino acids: CASSRQGSHTGELFF.

In DNA form, the CDR3 reads TGCGCCAGCAGCCCTACAGGGAACACTGAAGCTTTCTTT. This gives the protein CASSPTGNTEAFF. The chain uses TRBV5-1 and TRBJ1-1; D possibly corresponds to TRBD1 (5 bases). CDR1 is SGHRS and CDR2 is YFSETQ in the germline V gene. The CDR3 has 13 residues. The V end lost 4 bases, the J end lost 1 base, and 8 bases lay between the germline ends.

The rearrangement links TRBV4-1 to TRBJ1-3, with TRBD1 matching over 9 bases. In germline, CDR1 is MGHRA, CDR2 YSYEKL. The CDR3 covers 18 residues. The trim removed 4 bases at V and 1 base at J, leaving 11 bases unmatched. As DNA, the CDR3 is TGCGCCAGCAGCCGACGGGACAGGGAAGGGGAATCTGGAAACACCATATATTTT. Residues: CASSRRDREGESGNTIYF.

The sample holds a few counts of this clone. The CDR3 sequence: CASSQPGTGSYEQYF. CDR3 DNA: TGCGCCAGCAGCCAGCCCGGGACAGGGTCTTACGAGCAGTACTTC. This sequence joins TRBV4-1 and TRBJ2-7, with 9 bases that match TRBD1. V was pared by 3 bases and J by 4 bases, with 7 bases of the junction left unmatched. This CDR3 has 15 amino acids. CDR1 and CDR2 (germline): MGHRA, YSYEKL.

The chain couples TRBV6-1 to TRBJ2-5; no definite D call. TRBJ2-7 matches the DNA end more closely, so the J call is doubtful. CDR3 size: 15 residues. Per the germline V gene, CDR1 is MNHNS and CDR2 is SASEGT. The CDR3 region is CASSEPAGSSYEQYF. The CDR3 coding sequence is TGTGCCAGCAGTGAACCTGCAGGAAGCTCCTACGAGCAGTACTTC.

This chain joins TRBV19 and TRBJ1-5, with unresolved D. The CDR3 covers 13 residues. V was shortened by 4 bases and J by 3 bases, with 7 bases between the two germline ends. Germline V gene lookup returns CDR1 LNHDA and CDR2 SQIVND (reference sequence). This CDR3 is CASSRSYNQPQHF. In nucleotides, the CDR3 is TGTGCCAGTAGTAGATCTTACAATCAGCCCCAGCATTTT. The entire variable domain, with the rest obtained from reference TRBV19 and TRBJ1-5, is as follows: DGGITQSPKYLFRKEGQNVTLSCEQNLNHDAMYWYRQDPGQGLRLIYYSQIVNDFQKGDIAEGYSVSREKKESFPLTVTSAQKNPTAFYLCASSRSYNQPQHFGDGTRLSIL.

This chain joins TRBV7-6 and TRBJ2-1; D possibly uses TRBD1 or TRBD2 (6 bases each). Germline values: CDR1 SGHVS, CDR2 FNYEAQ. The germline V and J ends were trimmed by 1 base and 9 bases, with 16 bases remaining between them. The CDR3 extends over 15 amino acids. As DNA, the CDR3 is TGTGCCAGCAGCTTAGTGGCAGGGGAGGAGGGTGAGCAGTTCTTC. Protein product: CASSLVAGEEGEQFF.

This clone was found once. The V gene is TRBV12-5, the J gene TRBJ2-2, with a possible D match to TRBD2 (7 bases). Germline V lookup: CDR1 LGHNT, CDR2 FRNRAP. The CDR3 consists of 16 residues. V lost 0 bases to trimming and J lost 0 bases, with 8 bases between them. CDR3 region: CASGLVGGANTGELFF. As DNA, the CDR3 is TGTGCTAGTGGTTTGGTAGGGGGGGCGAACACCGGGGAGCTGTTTTTT.

The CDR3 bases are TGTGCCAGCAGCGTAGATTCAGCGCAGTATTTT. Translation: CASSVDSAQYF. The V and J genes are TRBV9 and TRBJ2-3; no firm D call. V lost 0 bases, J lost 10 bases, and 6 bases lay in between. From germline, CDR1 is SGDLS and CDR2 YYNGEE. This CDR3 has 11 amino acids.

The CDR3 reads CASSEGQGFRQPQHF. In DNA, the CDR3 is TGTGCCAGCAGTGAAGGACAGGGTTTTCGACAGCCCCAGCATTTT. V usage is TRBV6-1 and J usage is TRBJ1-5, with 7 nucleotides matching TRBD1. The CDR3 runs 15 residues. Trimming cost V 1 base and J 7 bases; bases outside gene matches: 7. The V gene's germline CDR1 is MNHNS and CDR2 SASEGT.

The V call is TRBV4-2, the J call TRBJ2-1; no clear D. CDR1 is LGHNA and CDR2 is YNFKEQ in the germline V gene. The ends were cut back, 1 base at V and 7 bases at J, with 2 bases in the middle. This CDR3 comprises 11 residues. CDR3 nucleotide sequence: TGTGCCAGCAGCCAAGGGAATGAGCAGTTCTTC. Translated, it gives CASSQGNEQFF.

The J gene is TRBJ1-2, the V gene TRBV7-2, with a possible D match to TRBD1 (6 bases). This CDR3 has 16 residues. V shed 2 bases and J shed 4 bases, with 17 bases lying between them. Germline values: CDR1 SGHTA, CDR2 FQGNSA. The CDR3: CASSLRRQVISYGYTF. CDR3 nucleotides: TGTGCCAGCAGCTTAAGAAGACAGGTTATCTCCTATGGCTACACCTTC.

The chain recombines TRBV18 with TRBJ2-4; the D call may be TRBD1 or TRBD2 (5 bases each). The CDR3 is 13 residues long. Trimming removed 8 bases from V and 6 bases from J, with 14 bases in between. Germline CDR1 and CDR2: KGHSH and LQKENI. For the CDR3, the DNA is TGTGCCAGCAGCCAGGGAAGCGGAAACATTCAGTACTTC. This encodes CASSQGSGNIQYF. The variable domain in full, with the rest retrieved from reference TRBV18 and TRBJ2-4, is NAGVMQNPRHLVRRRGQEARLRCSPMKGHSHVYWYRQLPEEGLKFMVYLQKENIIDESGMPKERFSAEFPKEGPSILRIQQVVRGDSAAYFCASSQGSGNIQYFGAGTRLSVL.

The CDR3 sequence: CASSHPLGGGAEKTQYF. The CDR3 coding sequence is TGCGCCAGCAGCCACCCGCTGGGCGGGGGGGCCGAAAAGACCCAGTACTTC. The chain couples TRBV4-1 to TRBJ2-5; 9 positions match TRBD2. The V segment lost 3 bases and the J segment 6 bases; nucleotides outside the gene matches: 14. There are 17 residues in the CDR3. Per the germline V gene, CDR1 is MGHRA and CDR2 is YSYEKL.

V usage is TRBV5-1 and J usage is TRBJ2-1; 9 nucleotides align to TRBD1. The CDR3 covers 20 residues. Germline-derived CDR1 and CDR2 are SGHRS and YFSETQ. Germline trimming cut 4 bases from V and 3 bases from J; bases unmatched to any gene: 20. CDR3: CASSKTTHWVRDRDYNEQFF. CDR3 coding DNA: TGCGCCAGCAGCAAAACAACCCATTGGGTCCGGGACAGGGACTACAATGAGCAGTTCTTC. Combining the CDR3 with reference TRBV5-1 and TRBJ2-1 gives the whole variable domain KAGVTQTPRYLIKTRGQQVTLSCSPISGHRSVSWYQQTPGQGLQFLFEYFSETQRNKGNFPGRFSGRQFSNSRSEMNVSTLELGDSALYLCASSKTTHWVRDRDYNEQFFGPGTRLTVL.

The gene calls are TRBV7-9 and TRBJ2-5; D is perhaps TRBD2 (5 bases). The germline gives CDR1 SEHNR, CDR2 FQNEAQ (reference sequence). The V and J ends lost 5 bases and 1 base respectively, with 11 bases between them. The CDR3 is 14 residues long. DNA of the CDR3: TGTGCCAGCAGCCCAGCGGCTGTCCAAGAGACCCAGTACTTC. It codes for CASSPAAVQETQYF.

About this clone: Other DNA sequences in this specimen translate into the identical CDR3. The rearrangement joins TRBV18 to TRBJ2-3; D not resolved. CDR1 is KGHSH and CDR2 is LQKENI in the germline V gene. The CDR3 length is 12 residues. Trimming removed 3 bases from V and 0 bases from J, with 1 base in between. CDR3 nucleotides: TGTGCCAGCTCACCGAGCACAGATACGCAGTATTTT. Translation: CASSPSTDTQYF.

CDR3 bases: TGTGCCAGCGGACGACAGGGCACAGATACGCAGTATTTT. Protein: CASGRQGTDTQYF. V gene TRBV5-4 combines with J gene TRBJ2-3, with D possibly being TRBD1 (6 bases). CDR3 length: 13 amino acids. Trimming took 7 bases from V and 1 from J, leaving 10 bases between them. Germline V gene sequence: CDR1 SGHNT, CDR2 YYREEE (reference sequence).

The CDR3 DNA follows: TGTGCCAGCAGCCCTCGACAGGATACGCAGTATTTT. Translation: CASSPRQDTQYF. The gene calls are TRBV5-8 and TRBJ2-3; D is possibly TRBD1 (5 bases). This CDR3 spans 12 amino acids. The germline V gene encodes CDR1 SGHTS and CDR2 YDEGEE. V dropped 4 bases and J dropped 6 bases, with 9 bases sitting between them.

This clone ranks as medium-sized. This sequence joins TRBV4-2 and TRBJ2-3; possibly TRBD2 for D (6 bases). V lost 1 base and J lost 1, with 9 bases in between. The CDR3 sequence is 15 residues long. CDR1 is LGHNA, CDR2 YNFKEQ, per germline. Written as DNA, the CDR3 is TGTGCCAGCAGCCAAGTCACGGGGGGCACAGATACGCAGTATTTT. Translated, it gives CASSQVTGGTDTQYF.